These T cell receptor beta chains were read from a single sample in a study of cytomegalovirus exposure and HLA in healthy donors. TCRdb's copy holds only in-frame clones and misses some; the assay was immunoSEQ multiplex PCR. The data hold approximately 190,000 clones, with about 81% observed a single time. Material: PBMCs. Source of these receptors: a woman under 30 in good health and CMV-seropositive. The CDR3 runs from the conserved cysteine through the conserved F or W. The order of the fields is D gene, CDR3 length, J gene, V gene, clone size, CDR3 DNA, CDR3 protein. The D gene is left open where the match is weak. Not every row has a clone size; where given, it reads once, few, many or a size class.

NA	16	TRBJ1-4	TRBV23-1	NA	TGCGCCAGCAGCCCCGGCGGTAGTGCAACTAATGAAAAACTGTTTTTT	CASSPGGSATNEKLFF
TRBD1	15	TRBJ1-6	TRBV7-3	NA	TGTGCCAGCAGCTTAGAACAGGGGATAGATTCACCCCTCCACTTT	CASSLEQGIDSPLHF
NA	15	TRBJ1-2	TRBV2	NA	TGTGCCAGCAGTGAAGCGGGGGACAATCCGTATGGCTACACCTTC	CASSEAGDNPYGYTF
NA	15	TRBJ1-1	TRBV6-6	NA	TGTGCCAGCAGTTACTCCGGGGGGAGGATGGCTGAAGCTTTCTTT	CASSYSGGRMAEAFF
NA	19	TRBJ2-6	TRBV7-9	NA	TGTGCCAGCAGCTTTCGGGGTTCCCAAACGCACTCTGGGGCCAACGTCCTGACTTTC	CASSFRGSQTHSGANVLTF
NA	16	TRBJ2-4	TRBV5-6	NA	TGTGCCAGCAGCTTAGGGTTGGGGGGTACCAAAAACATTCAGTACTTC	CASSLGLGGTKNIQYF
NA	14	TRBJ2-5	TRBV18	NA	TGTGCCAGCTCACCCAACCTAGGAGAAGAGACCCAGTACTTC	CASSPNLGEETQYF
NA	14	TRBJ2-5	TRBV4-1	NA	TGCGCCAGCAGCCAGAGGCCCCCCACGGAGACCCAGTACTTC	CASSQRPPTETQYF
NA	15	TRBJ1-2	TRBV27	NA	TGTGCCAGCAAGTGGGAGGGGGGTAGGGACTATGGCTACACCTTC	CASKWEGGRDYGYTF
TRBD1	16	TRBJ1-5	TRBV28	NA	TGTGCCAGCAGTACAGGGACAGGTGGGGTCAACCAGCCCCAGCATTTT	CASSTGTGGVNQPQHF
NA	14	TRBJ2-3	TRBV4-3	NA	TGCGCCAGCAGCCAAGGACTAACCACAGATACGCAGTATTTT	CASSQGLTTDTQYF
NA	13	TRBJ1-1	TRBV10-3	NA	TGTGCCATTCGAGGGTCCGTGAACACTGAAGCTTTCTTT	CAIRGSVNTEAFF
NA	15	TRBJ1-6	TRBV6-1	NA	TGTGCCAGCACGTTGGTCGGACTTGCGAATTCACCCCTCCACTTT	CASTLVGLANSPLHF
TRBD2	15	TRBJ2-5	TRBV23-1	NA	TGCGCCAGCAGTCGCAGCTTGGGAGGGCAAGAGACCCAGTACTTC	CASSRSLGGQETQYF
NA	14	TRBJ1-6	TRBV5-4	NA	TGTGCCAGCGGCAACCTCGCTCTTAATTCACCCCTCCACTTT	CASGNLALNSPLHF
NA	12	TRBJ1-1	TRBV29-1	once	TGCAGCGTTGCCACAGGGAAAGATGAAGCTTTCTTT	CSVATGKDEAFF
NA	13	TRBJ1-1	TRBV28	once	TGTGCCAGCCAACGCCGGGACTACCATCGGGCTTTCTTT	CASQRRDYHRAFF
NA	15	TRBJ1-5	TRBV11-3	few	TGTGCCAGCAGCACTACCAGGGGAGACGGCCAGCCCCAGCATTTT	CASSTTRGDGQPQHF
TRBD1	14	TRBJ2-3	TRBV6-1	NA	TGTGCCAGCAGGAGGACAGGGGGCGCAGATACGCAGTATTTT	CASRRTGGADTQYF
TRBD2	16	TRBJ2-5	TRBV4-2	NA	TGTGCCAGCAGCCAAGATGGGGCTAGCGGGGCAGAGACCCAGTACTTC	CASSQDGASGAETQYF
TRBD1	14	TRBJ2-1	TRBV27	NA	TGTGCCAGCAGTCGGACAGGGTGGTCGAATGAGCAGTTCTTC	CASSRTGWSNEQFF
TRBD2	13	TRBJ2-5	TRBV30	NA	TGTGCCTGGAGGTTTAGCGGGGTGGAGACCCAGTACTTC	CAWRFSGVETQYF
NA	13	TRBJ1-1	TRBV12-5	NA	TGTGCTAGTGCCCCAGGGAGGGCCACTGAAGCTTTCTTT	CASAPGRATEAFF
TRBD2	14	TRBJ2-1	TRBV19	NA	TGTGCCAGTAGTATCCTAGCGGGGGGGAACGCTATTGTCTTC	CASSILAGGNAIVF
TRBD1	17	TRBJ1-3	TRBV27	NA	TGTGCCAGCAGTTTAAGGGGGACAGCCCTCTCTGGAAACACCATATATTTT	CASSLRGTALSGNTIYF
TRBD1	15	TRBJ2-5	TRBV19	NA	TGTGCCAGTAGTAACGACAGGGGGCTCCAAGAGACCCAGTACTTC	CASSNDRGLQETQYF
NA	13	TRBJ1-2	TRBV6-6	NA	TGTGCCAGCAGTAGGGGGTCTAACTATGGCTACACCTTC	CASSRGSNYGYTF
TRBD1	14	TRBJ2-1	TRBV2	once	TGTGCCAGCAGCCGGGACAGGGGTTACAATGAGCAGTTCTTC	CASSRDRGYNEQFF
NA	13	TRBJ1-2	TRBV10-2	NA	TGCGCCAGCAGTGACGGGTCGAACTATGGCTACACCTTC	CASSDGSNYGYTF
NA	14	TRBJ2-7	TRBV2	NA	TGTGCCAGCAGTGGGCCAGAAAGCTCCTACGAGCAGTACTTC	CASSGPESSYEQYF
NA	14	TRBJ1-2	TRBV6-6	NA	TGTGCCAGCAGTTACTCGAAAGGGGGCTATGGCTACACCTTC	CASSYSKGGYGYTF
TRBD1	16	TRBJ1-2	TRBV7-9	once	TGTGCCAGCAGCTTAGGAGGCGGGACAGGGGGCGTTGGCTACACCTTC	CASSLGGGTGGVGYTF
NA	15	TRBJ1-3	TRBV5-5	NA	TGTGCCAGCAGCTTACTTCTTATCCCTGGAAACACCATATATTTT	CASSLLLIPGNTIYF
NA	17	TRBJ2-2	TRBV30	NA	TGTGCCTGGAGTGAGGGACATTGGGGGTTAAACACCGGGGAGCTGTTTTTT	CAWSEGHWGLNTGELFF
TRBD1	14	TRBJ1-2	TRBV6-6	NA	TGTGCCAGCAGCCGGACAGGGGCGGCGGATGGCTACACCTTC	CASSRTGAADGYTF
TRBD1	14	TRBJ1-2	TRBV5-1	NA	TGCGCCAGCAGCCCGGGACAGGGACTTAATGGCTACACCTTC	CASSPGQGLNGYTF
TRBD1	15	TRBJ1-2	TRBV6-5	once	TGTGCCAGCAGTTACTCGACAGGGCAGGGCTATGGCTACACCTTC	CASSYSTGQGYGYTF
NA	15	TRBJ1-6	TRBV2	NA	TGTGCCAGCAGTGACCAGGACAGCCTAAATTCACCCCTCCACTTT	CASSDQDSLNSPLHF